Below are 9 T cell receptor beta chains sequenced from a single sample in a study of cytomegalovirus exposure and HLA in healthy donors. Primers: 60 Vbeta forward and 13 Jbeta reverse. This table comes from immunoSEQ multiplex PCR, and its TCRdb copy is limited to in-frame clones, with some not included. This sample has some 150,000 clones, with approximately 78% found just once. The specimen sequenced was PBMCs. Receptor source: a woman in her forties or fifties in good health and CMV-seropositive.

V is TRBV29-1 and J is TRBJ2-3; possible D gene TRBD2, 6 bases. The CDR3 has 12 residues. V dropped 5 bases and J dropped 2 bases, with 8 bases sitting between them. Germline CDR1 SQVTM, CDR2 ANQGSEA. In DNA, the CDR3 is TGCAGCGTTCGGGGGTACACAGATACGCAGTATTTT. Its protein is CSVRGYTDTQYF.

The chain recombines TRBV6-5 with TRBJ1-1, with D tentatively TRBD1 (6 bases). V was pared by 4 bases and J by 0 bases, with 12 bases between. This CDR3 region has 15 residues. The germline V gene encodes CDR1 MNHEY and CDR2 SVGAGI. The CDR3 sequence: CASSLRTDMNTEAFF. CDR3 DNA sequence: TGTGCCAGCAGTTTGAGGACAGACATGAACACTGAAGCTTTCTTT.

The table lists this clone with a count of one. This rearrangement joins TRBV30 to TRBJ1-4, with 7 bases that match TRBD1. Looked up from germline, CDR1 is GTSNPN and CDR2 is SVGIG (reference sequence). The CDR3 is made up of 14 amino acids. Trimming took 1 base from V and 10 from J; bases not matched to a gene: 9. The CDR3 coding sequence is TGTGCCTGGAGTGGCCGGGACAGATTGGGAAAACTGTTTTTT. As protein: CAWSGRDRLGKLFF.

The chain uses TRBV7-9 and TRBJ1-1; D possibly corresponds to TRBD1 (5 bases). V lost 5 bases and J 3 bases, leaving 13 bases between the germline ends. This CDR3 is built from 14 residues. In germline, CDR1 is SEHNR, CDR2 FQNEAQ (reference sequence). The CDR3 spells CASSMGLRDTEAFF. CDR3 coding DNA: TGTGCCAGCAGCATGGGACTGCGGGACACTGAAGCTTTCTTT.

For the CDR3, the DNA is TGTGCCAGCAGTCTAGCGGGGTCATCCTACGAGCAGTACTTC. Protein sequence: CASSLAGSSYEQYF. The genes are TRBV28 and TRBJ2-7; 9 positions agree with TRBD2. The CDR3 length is 14 residues. Germline CDR1 MDHEN, CDR2 SYDVKM. With 5 bases clipped from V and 1 base from J, the junction kept 3 bases outside the gene matches.

The chain employs TRBV30 and TRBJ1-5; 7 nucleotides align to TRBD1. This CDR3 has 15 residues. Trimming at V came to 0 bases and at J to 7 bases, leaving 9 bases not matched to a gene. Germline loops: CDR1 GTSNPN, CDR2 SVGIG (reference sequence). CDR3 protein: CAWSVQGTLDQPQHF. CDR3 nucleotides: TGTGCCTGGAGTGTACAGGGGACCTTGGACCAGCCCCAGCATTTT.

The chain uses TRBV19 and TRBJ2-3, with D perhaps matching TRBD1 (6 bases). Germline V gene sequence: CDR1 LNHDA, CDR2 SQIVND (reference sequence). The CDR3 is 15 residues long. With 3 bases removed from V and 2 bases from J, the gap between germline ends came to 12 bases. CDR3 nucleotide sequence: TGTGCCAGTAGTATTGGGCAGGGGAACACAGATACGCAGTATTTT. Protein sequence: CASSIGQGNTDTQYF.

This chain joins TRBV5-1 and TRBJ2-1; unclear D gene. Germline assignment: CDR1 SGHRS and CDR2 YFSETQ. The CDR3 has 14 residues. V shed 0 bases and J shed 5 bases, with 9 bases lying between them. The CDR3 coding sequence is TGCGCCAGCAGCTTGGGACTTCTGAACAATGAGCAGTTCTTC. Amino acids: CASSLGLLNNEQFF.

This clone was seen a handful of times. The rearrangement links TRBV11-2 to TRBJ1-2; 8 nucleotides agree with TRBD1. The germline V gene has CDR1 SGHAT and CDR2 FQNNGV. The CDR3 contains 13 residues. J lost 8 bases, V lost 3 bases, and 5 bases had no gene match. As DNA, the CDR3 is TGTGCCAGCAGCTTGGACAGGGACGTCGGCTACACCTTC. It translates to CASSLDRDVGYTF.